This T cell receptor beta chain is drawn from a study of CD8 T cells in ankylosing spondylitis. This clonotype was counted many times. The antigen remains undetermined. This CDR3 region has 16 residues. CDR1 and CDR2 from the germline V gene are MNHNS and SASEGT. J was trimmed by 4 bases and V by 5 bases; bases with no gene match: 11. Libraries of TCR beta came from quantitative 5'-RACE with molecular barcodes. Each CDR3 protein is one row after TCRdb ran MiXCR on the 5' RACE reads. The sample has about 240,000 distinct CDR3 sequences, 8% to 9.5% seen once. Study findings and constraints: Among TCR beta sequences, a motif of fewer than 10 highly homologous variants appeared characteristic of ankylosing spondylitis blood.

Sequencing was carried out using blood, either unsorted or a sorted T cell fraction (not recorded which). The rearrangement uses TRBV6-1 and TRBJ2-7; TRBD1 matches 10 bases. This sequence was found in a male donor with ankylosing spondylitis or in good health (not recorded which). CDR3 sequence: CASSREKPGQGYEQYF. The CDR3 DNA reads as TGTGCCAGCAGTAGAGAGAAACCGGGACAGGGGTACGAGCAGTACTTC.